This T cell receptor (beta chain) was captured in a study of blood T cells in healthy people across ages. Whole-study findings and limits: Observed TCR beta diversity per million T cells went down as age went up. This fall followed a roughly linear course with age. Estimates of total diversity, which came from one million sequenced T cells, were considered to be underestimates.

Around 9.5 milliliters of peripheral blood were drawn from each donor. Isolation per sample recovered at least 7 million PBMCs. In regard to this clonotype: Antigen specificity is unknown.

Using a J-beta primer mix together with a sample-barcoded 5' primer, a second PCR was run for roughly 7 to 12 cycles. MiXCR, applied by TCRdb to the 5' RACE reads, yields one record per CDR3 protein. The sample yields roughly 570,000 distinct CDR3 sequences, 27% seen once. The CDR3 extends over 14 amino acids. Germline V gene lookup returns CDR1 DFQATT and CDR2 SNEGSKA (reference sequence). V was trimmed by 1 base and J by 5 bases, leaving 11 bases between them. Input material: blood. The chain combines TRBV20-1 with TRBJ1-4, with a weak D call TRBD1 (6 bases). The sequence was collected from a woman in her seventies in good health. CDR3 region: CSARGMGGNEKLFF. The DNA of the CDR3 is TGCAGTGCTAGAGGCATGGGGGGCAATGAAAAACTGTTTTTT.